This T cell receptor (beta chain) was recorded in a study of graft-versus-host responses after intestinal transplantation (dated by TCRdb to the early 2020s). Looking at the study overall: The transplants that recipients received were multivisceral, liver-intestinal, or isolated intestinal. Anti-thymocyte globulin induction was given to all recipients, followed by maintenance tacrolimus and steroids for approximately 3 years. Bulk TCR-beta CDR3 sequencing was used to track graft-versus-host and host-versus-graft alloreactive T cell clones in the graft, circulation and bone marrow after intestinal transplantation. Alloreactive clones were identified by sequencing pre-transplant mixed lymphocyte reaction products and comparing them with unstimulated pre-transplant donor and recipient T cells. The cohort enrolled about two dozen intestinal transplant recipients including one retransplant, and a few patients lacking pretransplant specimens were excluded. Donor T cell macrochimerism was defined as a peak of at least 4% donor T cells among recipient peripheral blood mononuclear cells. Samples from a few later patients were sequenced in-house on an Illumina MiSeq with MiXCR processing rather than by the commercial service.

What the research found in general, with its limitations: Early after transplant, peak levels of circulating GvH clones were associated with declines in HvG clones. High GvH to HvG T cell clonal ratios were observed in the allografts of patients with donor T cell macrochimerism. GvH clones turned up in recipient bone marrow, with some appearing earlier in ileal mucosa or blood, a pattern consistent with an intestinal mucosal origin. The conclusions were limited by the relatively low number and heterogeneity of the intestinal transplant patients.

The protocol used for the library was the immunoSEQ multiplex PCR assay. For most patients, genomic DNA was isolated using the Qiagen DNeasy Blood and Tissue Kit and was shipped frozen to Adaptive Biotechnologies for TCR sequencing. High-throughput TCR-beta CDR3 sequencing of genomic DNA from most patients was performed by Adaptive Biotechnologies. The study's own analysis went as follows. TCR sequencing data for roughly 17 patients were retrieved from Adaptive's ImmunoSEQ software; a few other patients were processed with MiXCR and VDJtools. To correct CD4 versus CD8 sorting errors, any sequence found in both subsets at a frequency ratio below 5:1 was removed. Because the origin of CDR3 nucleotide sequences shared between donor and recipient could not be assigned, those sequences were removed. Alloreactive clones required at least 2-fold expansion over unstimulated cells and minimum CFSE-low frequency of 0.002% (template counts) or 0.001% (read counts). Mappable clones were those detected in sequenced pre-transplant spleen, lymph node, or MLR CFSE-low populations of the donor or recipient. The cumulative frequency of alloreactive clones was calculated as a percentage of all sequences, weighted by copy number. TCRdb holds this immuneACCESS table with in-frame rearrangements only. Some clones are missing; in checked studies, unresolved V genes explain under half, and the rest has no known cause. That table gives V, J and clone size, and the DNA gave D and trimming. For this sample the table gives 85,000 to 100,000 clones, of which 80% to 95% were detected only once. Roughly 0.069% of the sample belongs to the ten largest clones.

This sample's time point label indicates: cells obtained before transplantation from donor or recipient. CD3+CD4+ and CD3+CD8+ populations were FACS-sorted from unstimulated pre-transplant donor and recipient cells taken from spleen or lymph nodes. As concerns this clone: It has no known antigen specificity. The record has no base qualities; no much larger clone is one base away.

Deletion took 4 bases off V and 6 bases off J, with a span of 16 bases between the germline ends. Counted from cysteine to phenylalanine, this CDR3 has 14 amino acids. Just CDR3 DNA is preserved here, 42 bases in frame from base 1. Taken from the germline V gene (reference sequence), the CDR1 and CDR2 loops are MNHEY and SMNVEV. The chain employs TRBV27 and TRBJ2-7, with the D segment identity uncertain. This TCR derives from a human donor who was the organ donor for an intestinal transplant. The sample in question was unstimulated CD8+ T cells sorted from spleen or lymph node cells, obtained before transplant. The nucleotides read TGTGCCAGCAGTTCGGTGGGTCTAGTGGGCGAGCAGTACTTC. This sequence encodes CASSSVGLVGEQYF.